The 9 T cell receptor beta chains below come from one sample, sequenced in a study of shared clonotypes between healthy human individuals. Selected positively for CCR7 and CD45RO-negative, naive CD8 cells excluded terminally differentiated effector memory CD45RA+ cells. The data were produced by immunoSEQ multiplex PCR, yet TCRdb's version contains in-frame clones alone and is incomplete. The sample holds about 2.1 million clones, about 94% seen once. The material sequenced was naive CD8+ T cells from PBMCs. Every receptor here comes from a man aged 18-30 years in good health. Some clones in this sample may be carry-over from other donors' samples.

This clone is a singleton in its sample. The rearrangement links TRBV27 to TRBJ1-1; TRBD1 might be the D (5 bases). The germline V gene encodes CDR1 MNHEY and CDR2 SMNVEV (reference sequence). This CDR3 spans 14 amino acids. Trimming removed 3 bases from V and 3 bases from J, with 11 bases in between. The CDR3 region has the DNA TGTGCCAGCAGTTTTGCCGGGGCAGACACTGAAGCTTTCTTT. This encodes CASSFAGADTEAFF.

The J gene is TRBJ2-5, the V gene TRBV7-9; D ambiguous. The CDR3 has 13 amino acids. Trimming pared 4 bases from V and 0 bases from J, leaving 6 bases between. The germline CDR1 and CDR2 sequences are SEHNR and FQNEAQ (reference sequence). Here the CDR3 reads CASSSRNQETQYF. The CDR3 DNA follows: TGTGCCAGCAGCTCGAGAAACCAAGAGACCCAGTACTTC.

This chain connects TRBV28 to TRBJ1-1; no clear D gene. V lost 2 bases and J 10 bases, leaving 11 bases between the germline ends. This CDR3 has 12 amino acids. The germline CDR1 and CDR2 sequences are MDHEN and SYDVKM. CDR3 amino acids: CASSLVRERAFF. The CDR3 DNA reads TGTGCCAGCAGTTTAGTAAGGGAAAGAGCTTTCTTT.

This rearrangement joins TRBV27 to TRBJ2-7; D not certain. Germline CDR1 MNHEY, CDR2 SMNVEV (reference sequence). V lost 6 bases, J lost 2 bases, and 14 bases lay in between. This CDR3 contains 14 residues. Written as DNA, the CDR3 is TGTGCCAGCAGCCCGATAACTGAAACCTACGAGCAGTACTTC. Residues: CASSPITETYEQYF.

V is TRBV6-5 and J is TRBJ1-3; D perhaps matches TRBD1 (6 bases). The CDR3 has 14 amino acids. Germline CDR1 MNHEY, CDR2 SVGAGI. V was pared by 6 bases and J by 0 bases, with 9 bases between. CDR3 sequence (DNA): TGTGCCAGCAGAGGGGGGCTCTCTGGAAACACCATATATTTT. This encodes CASRGGLSGNTIYF.

On this clone: The same CDR3 is also encoded by other DNA sequences in this sample. The CDR3 DNA reads as TGTGCCAGCAGTCTGGGGGTTGAGCAGTACTTC. Translated: CASSLGVEQYF. The V call is TRBV28, the J call TRBJ2-7, with D tentatively TRBD1 or TRBD2 (5 bases each). The CDR3 length is 11 residues. The germline V gene encodes CDR1 MDHEN and CDR2 SYDVKM. V dropped 5 bases and J dropped 7 bases, with 9 bases sitting between them.

Written as DNA, the CDR3 is TGTGCCAGCAGCTTCGGATGGGGGGCTAATGAGCAGTTCTTC. Its translation is CASSFGWGANEQFF. The rearrangement joins TRBV7-2 to TRBJ2-1; either TRBD1 or TRBD2 may fit D (6 bases each). The germline V and J ends were trimmed by 3 bases and 7 bases, with 13 bases remaining between them. This CDR3 has 14 residues. The germline V gene encodes CDR1 SGHTA and CDR2 FQGNSA.

J is TRBJ1-2 and V is TRBV7-9, with D tentatively TRBD1 (6 bases). The germline gives CDR1 SEHNR, CDR2 FQNEAQ (reference sequence). This CDR3 has 19 residues. V was pared by 0 bases and J by 5 bases, with 25 bases between. CDR3 sequence (DNA): TGTGCCAGCAGCTTAGCGATCCCGGACAGCGGACCTTATGGTTATGGCTACACCTTC. It encodes CASSLAIPDSGPYGYGYTF.

The V call is TRBV4-2, the J call TRBJ2-2; the D call may be TRBD1 or TRBD2 (5 bases each). The CDR3 extends over 17 amino acids. Germline CDR1 reads LGHNA; CDR2 reads YNFKEQ. V shed 6 bases and J shed 6 bases, with 23 bases lying between them. The CDR3 sequence: CASRSGRLGVLAGELFF. CDR3 DNA sequence: TGTGCCAGCAGGTCGGGACGGCTAGGGGTCCTTGCCGGGGAGCTGTTTTTT.